Presented here are 12 T cell receptor beta chains from one specimen sequenced in a study of response to subunit inactivated influenza vaccine. One entry per CDR3 protein results from TCRdb running MiXCR on the RT-PCR reads. Among 540,000 or so distinct CDR3 sequences listed, 10% to 15% were seen once. The starting material was PBMCs from blood, obtained roughly 46 days after vaccination. The receptor set was obtained from a man aged 50 or older who received an inactivated influenza vaccine.

This clonotype turned up a few times. The gene calls are TRBV7-9 and TRBJ2-7, with TRBD1 identical over 9 bases. The J segment lost 1 base and the V segment lost 2 bases, leaving 6 bases of the junction unmatched. The CDR3 spans 16 residues. Looked up from germline, CDR1 is SEHNR and CDR2 is FQNEAQ (reference sequence). CDR3 bases: TGTGCCAGCAGCTTATATGGACAGGGGCCTTCCTACGAGCAGTACTTC. Translating it yields CASSLYGQGPSYEQYF.

Only a few counts were recorded for this clonotype. The V and J genes are TRBV4-1 and TRBJ2-1; 10 nucleotides line up with TRBD1. This CDR3 has 16 residues. Germline V gene data show CDR1 as MGHRA and CDR2 as YSYEKL. V was clipped by 1 base and J by 4 bases; unmatched bases: 4. CDR3 in DNA: TGCGCCAGCAGCCAAGCCGGGACAGGGGCATACAATGAGCAGTTCTTC. Translated, it gives CASSQAGTGAYNEQFF.

This chain connects TRBV6-2 or TRBV6-3 to TRBJ2-1; tentative D call: TRBD1 (6 bases). CDR1 is MNHEY and CDR2 is SVGEGT in the germline V gene. Trimming took 6 bases from V and 10 from J, leaving 13 bases between them. This CDR3 contains 12 residues. CDR3 loop: CASSQGPREQFF. The CDR3 nucleotides are TGTGCCAGCAGCCAGGGGCCGAGAGAGCAGTTCTTC.

The chain recombines TRBV29-1 with TRBJ2-3, with 7 nucleotides matching TRBD2. Unmatched junction bases numbered 8, after V lost 4 bases and J lost 4 bases. The CDR3 totals 14 residues. Germline V gene sequence: CDR1 SQVTM, CDR2 ANQGSEA. Written as DNA, the CDR3 is TGCAGCGTTGGTAGGGTCGGGAGGTCAGATACGCAGTATTTT. It specifies CSVGRVGRSDTQYF.

In its sample, this clonotype was seen a few times. This chain joins TRBV7-3 and TRBJ2-7; D unresolved. V was clipped by 5 bases and J by 6 bases, with 32 bases between them. Germline assignment: CDR1 SGHTA and CDR2 FQGTGA. The CDR3 has 19 amino acids. Written as DNA, the CDR3 is TGTGCCAGCAGCCCCCTCGGGCAGGTATGCGATCCATATAATCCCGAGCAGTACTTC. Its protein is CASSPLGQVCDPYNPEQYF.

J is TRBJ1-4 and V is TRBV28; D is unclear. This CDR3 contains 15 residues. Trimming pared 2 bases from V and 3 bases from J, leaving 10 bases between. Germline values: CDR1 MDHEN, CDR2 SYDVKM. The CDR3 region has the DNA TGTGCCAGCAGTTTAACCCTAAGCCCTAATGAAAAACTGTTTTTT. Translation gives CASSLTLSPNEKLFF.

This CDR3 is CASSQDGVARREQFF. The CDR3 coding sequence is TGTGCCAGCAGCCAAGATGGAGTAGCAAGGAGAGAGCAGTTCTTC. V and J are TRBV3-1 and TRBJ2-1, with no clear D. This CDR3 has 15 amino acids. V dropped 0 bases and J dropped 10 bases, with 16 bases sitting between them. The germline gives CDR1 LGHDT, CDR2 YNNKEL (reference sequence).

This clonotype was picked up a small number of times. The V call is TRBV6-2 or TRBV6-3, the J call TRBJ2-2, with no clear D. The V end was cut by 2 bases, the J end by 8 bases, with 6 bases between. CDR3 length: 12 amino acids. In germline, CDR1 is MNHEY, CDR2 SVGEGT. DNA for the CDR3: TGTGCCAGCAGTTACGTGAGAGGGGAGCTGTTTTTT. It is translated as CASSYVRGELFF.

This clonotype was seen many times. J is TRBJ2-5 and V is TRBV29-1; 11 bases are shared with TRBD2. This CDR3 contains 17 residues. Germline CDR1 reads SQVTM; CDR2 reads ANQGSEA. V gave up 6 bases and J gave up 3 bases; unmatched junction bases: 15. The CDR3 DNA follows: TGCAGCGTCGGAAGACTAGCGGGAATGAGCACAGAAGAGACCCAGTACTTC. Protein product: CSVGRLAGMSTEETQYF.

This clonotype was found many times. The chain couples TRBV11-2 to TRBJ2-1; 11 positions agree with TRBD2. V shed 1 base and J 0 bases; nucleotides not matched to a gene: 8. Germline CDR1 is SGHAT and CDR2 is FQNNGV. CDR3 size: 19 residues. CDR3 in DNA: TGTGCCAGCAGCTTAGTGGCTAGCGGGAGGCCCTACTCCTACAATGAGCAGTTCTTC. Translating gives CASSLVASGRPYSYNEQFF.

CDR3 in amino acids: CASRDGGGRRTDTQYF. DNA for the CDR3: TGTGCCAGCAGGGACGGTGGCGGGAGGCGCACAGATACGCAGTATTTT. This chain uses TRBV6-1 with TRBJ2-3; 8 bases match TRBD2. The CDR3 covers 16 residues. The ends lost 6 bases at V and 1 base at J; junction bases unmatched: 9. Germline CDR1 MNHNS, CDR2 SASEGT.

This clonotype was seen repeatedly, ten times or more. The rearrangement joins TRBV20-1 to TRBJ2-7; the match to TRBD2 covers 15 bases. Trimming at V came to 0 bases and at J to 4 bases, leaving 7 bases not matched to a gene. The germline V gene has CDR1 DFQATT and CDR2 SNEGSKA (reference sequence). The CDR3 has 17 residues. The CDR3 sequence is CSARDPGLAGGPYEQYF. The CDR3 DNA follows: TGCAGTGCTAGAGACCCGGGACTAGCGGGAGGACCTTACGAGCAGTACTTC.